This TCR beta chain emerged from a study of Graves' ophthalmopathy and Graves' hyperthyroidism. RNA transcripts provided the template for amplifying TCR beta CDR3 regions. RT-PCR was first run with HTBI primers, then multiplex PCR in a second round. TCRdb re-called the multiplex PCR reads with MiXCR, one entry per CDR3 protein. The table shows roughly 220,000 distinct CDR3 sequences, with around 50% occurring only once. Study conclusions and caveats: Between ophthalmopathy and stable hyperthyroidism, a 13-signature model drew a separation with roughly 85% sensitivity and approximately 81% specificity. Blood also harbored most expanded thyroid clonotypes above 0.001 frequency.

Patients were left out if they had other autoimmune diseases, uncontrolled infections, pregnancy or lactation. With respect to this clonotype: Its specificity is not known.

The source is an adult man with Graves' ophthalmopathy. Sequencing was done on a sample of peripheral blood.

CDR3 region: CASSLQGRGNTEAFF. The DNA of the CDR3 is TGTGCCAGCAGCTTACAGGGGCGGGGGAACACTGAAGCTTTCTTT. This chain links TRBV11-2 with TRBJ1-1, with D possibly matching TRBD1 (6 bases). V was cut by 2 bases and J by 1 base, with 11 bases left in between. The CDR3 contains 15 residues. In germline, CDR1 is SGHAT, CDR2 FQNNGV.